These 25 T cell receptor beta chains were all obtained from the same sample, sequenced in a study of blood T cell repertoires in COVID-19. The data were produced by immunoSEQ multiplex PCR, yet TCRdb's version contains in-frame clones alone and is incomplete. The repertoire includes 200,000 or so clones, 70% to 90% of them detected once, and roughly 11% sits in the top ten. The sequenced sample was peripheral blood. The source is a human donor with active or convalescent COVID-19. The donor label of this sample is uncertain.

The chain uses TRBV6-1 and TRBJ1-2; D not resolved. This CDR3 has 15 residues. CDR1 and CDR2 from the germline V gene are MNHNS and SASEGT. The V end was cut by 1 base, the J end by 0 bases, with 9 bases between. The CDR3 DNA follows: TGTGCCAGCAGTGAAGTCGCGGGCACTAACTATGGCTACACCTTC. Residues: CASSEVAGTNYGYTF.

This chain uses TRBV9 with TRBJ1-3; 9 nucleotides agree with TRBD1. Trimming removed 2 bases from V and 10 bases from J; junction bases left unmatched: 7. The CDR3 has 14 amino acids. The germline gives CDR1 SGDLS, CDR2 YYNGEE. The CDR3 coding sequence is TGTGCCAGCAGCGTCGTCCCGGGACAGGGAACCATATATTTT. It translates to CASSVVPGQGTIYF.

The CDR3 loop is CASSSGRTPGAFF. The CDR3, as DNA: TGTGCCAGCAGTTCCGGACGGACACCTGGGGCTTTCTTT. V and J are TRBV27 and TRBJ1-1, with TRBD1 as a possible D gene (5 bases). The CDR3 runs to 13 residues. Germline CDR1 and CDR2: MNHEY and SMNVEV (reference sequence). Trimming cost V 4 bases and J 11 bases, with 17 bases left between them.

The chain employs TRBV2 and TRBJ2-5; D gene unclear. The CDR3 contains 11 residues. The germline V gene has CDR1 SNHLY and CDR2 FYNNEI. Trimming took 8 bases from V and 5 from J, leaving 9 bases between them. The DNA for the CDR3 is TGTGCCAGCTCTTTCGGGGAGACCCAGTACTTC. Amino acids: CASSFGETQYF.

J is TRBJ1-3 and V is TRBV3-1 (or the pseudogene TRBV3-2); TRBD1 is a possible D gene (6 bases). Deletions cut 5 bases from V and 0 bases from J, with 11 bases between. The CDR3 runs 15 residues. Germline V lookup: CDR1 LGHDT, CDR2 YNNKEL (reference sequence). The CDR3 loop is CASSDRPGSGNTIYF. For the CDR3, the DNA is TGTGCCAGCAGCGACAGGCCTGGCTCTGGAAACACCATATATTTT.

The chain carries TRBV27 and TRBJ2-7, with 10 positions matching TRBD2. Germline V gene sequence: CDR1 MNHEY, CDR2 SMNVEV (reference sequence). This CDR3 comprises 13 residues. The J segment lost 5 bases and the V segment lost 3 bases, leaving 1 base of the junction unmatched. CDR3 bases: TGTGCCAGCAGTTTTCTAGCGGGAGACGAGCAGTACTTC. Its translation is CASSFLAGDEQYF.

The chain employs TRBV3-1 (or the pseudogene TRBV3-2) and TRBJ2-1; 7 nucleotides match TRBD1. Germline loops: CDR1 LGHDT, CDR2 YNNKEL (reference sequence). This CDR3 is built from 13 residues. Trimming at V came to 4 bases and at J to 3 bases, leaving 0 bases not matched to a gene. The CDR3: CASSRDSYNEQFF. DNA for the CDR3: TGTGCCAGCAGCCGGGACAGCTACAATGAGCAGTTCTTC.

The gene calls are TRBV5-1 and TRBJ2-7, with 8 bases that match TRBD2. The ends lost 4 bases at V and 6 bases at J; junction bases unmatched: 9. The CDR3 runs 14 residues. CDR1 is SGHRS, CDR2 YFSETQ, per germline. The CDR3 DNA sequence: TGCGCCAGCAGCCACGGGGGGGCCTTTGCCGAGCAGTACTTC. Its protein product is CASSHGGAFAEQYF.

This clone has a handful of counts. The gene calls are TRBV6-5 and TRBJ1-5, with D unclear. Germline V CDR1 and CDR2: MNHEY, SVGAGI. Between the trimmed V and J ends, which lost 6 bases and 3 bases, there was a span of 12 bases. The CDR3 length is 14 residues. CDR3 nucleotide sequence: TGTGCCAGCAGCAAAGACAACTTCAATCAGCCCCAGCATTTT. Translated, it gives CASSKDNFNQPQHF.

A few counts support this clone. The rearrangement uses TRBV28 and TRBJ2-3; 7 positions agree with TRBD1. V lost 6 bases and J lost 5; bases outside the gene matches: 8. Per the germline V gene, CDR1 is MDHEN and CDR2 is SYDVKM. CDR3 length: 14 residues. The CDR3 DNA reads TGTGCCAGCAGGGTTGACAGGGTGGTAGATACGCAGTATTTT. Its protein product is CASRVDRVVDTQYF.

This chain links TRBV5-6 with TRBJ1-1, with unresolved D. The CDR3 loop spans 13 amino acids. From germline, CDR1 is SGHDT and CDR2 YYEEEE. Trimming removed 7 bases at V and 5 bases at J, with 15 bases between. The CDR3 DNA reads TGTGCCAGCGCCCCAACGGGAGGGACTGAAGCTTTCTTT. Protein product: CASAPTGGTEAFF.

CDR3 loop: CASSPTISNEQFF. CDR3 coding DNA: TGCGCCAGCAGCCCAACCATCAGCAATGAGCAGTTCTTC. The rearrangement links TRBV5-1 to TRBJ2-1; D ambiguous. The CDR3 has 13 residues. Germline values: CDR1 SGHRS, CDR2 YFSETQ. V gave up 4 bases and J gave up 6 bases, with 11 bases separating them.

The chain uses TRBV5-1 and TRBJ1-2; D remains ambiguous. Germline CDR1 and CDR2: SGHRS and YFSETQ. V was trimmed by 1 base and J by 6 bases, leaving 16 bases between them. The CDR3 is 15 amino acids. CDR3 coding DNA: TGCGCCAGCAGCTTGCTGACGGGAAATGAAAATGGCTACACCTTC. Translated, it gives CASSLLTGNENGYTF. Supplemented by reference TRBV5-1 and TRBJ1-2, the full variable domain reads KAGVTQTPRYLIKTRGQQVTLSCSPISGHRSVSWYQQTPGQGLQFLFEYFSETQRNKGNFPGRFSGRQFSNSRSEMNVSTLELGDSALYLCASSLLTGNENGYTFGSGTRLTVV.

The chain uses TRBV18 and TRBJ2-7; 11 nucleotides agree with TRBD2. This CDR3 region has 16 residues. V was pared by 5 bases and J by 3 bases, with 9 bases of the junction left unmatched. CDR1 and CDR2 (germline): KGHSH, LQKENI. The CDR3 DNA reads TGTGCCAGCTCAGAGTCACCGGGACTAGCGGACTACGAGCAGTACTTC. It encodes CASSESPGLADYEQYF.

The chain links TRBV3-1 (or the pseudogene TRBV3-2) to TRBJ1-4; the match to TRBD1 covers 7 bases. After removal of 4 bases from V and 7 bases from J, the junction contained 6 bases not matched to a gene. The CDR3 length is 14 residues. CDR1 LGHDT and CDR2 YNNKEL come from the germline V gene (reference sequence). The CDR3 here is CASSRRQGAEKLFF. The DNA for the CDR3 is TGTGCCAGCAGCCGCAGACAGGGAGCTGAAAAACTGTTTTTT.

This chain links TRBV27 with TRBJ2-6, with 16 positions matching TRBD2. Per the germline V gene, CDR1 is MNHEY and CDR2 is SMNVEV (reference sequence). The junction had 7 bases not matched to a gene; V was cut back by 3 bases and J by 2 bases. The length of the CDR3 is 20 residues. The CDR3 DNA is TGTGCCAGCAGTTTCGAGGCCGGGACTAGCGGGAGGGCTGGGGCCAACGTCCTGACTTTC. This codes for CASSFEAGTSGRAGANVLTF.

This sequence joins TRBV29-1 and TRBJ2-1; 12 bases fit TRBD2. Germline V lookup: CDR1 SQVTM, CDR2 ANQGSEA. The CDR3 is 14 residues long. The V gene end was trimmed by 3 bases and the J gene end by 7 bases; junction bases not matched to a gene: 4. The CDR3 DNA sequence: TGCAGCGTTGAGCCTAGCGGGAGGGGGAATGAGCAGTTCTTC. Translation: CSVEPSGRGNEQFF.

The chain has TRBV11-1 and TRBJ2-5; TRBD1 might be the D (6 bases). Germline V CDR1 and CDR2: SGHAT, FQDESV (reference sequence). The CDR3 totals 16 residues. Trimming pared 1 base from V and 1 base from J, leaving 13 bases between. The CDR3 coding sequence is TGTGCCAGCAGCTTAGAACCCGACAGGCCCCAAGAGACCCAGTACTTC. Encoded protein: CASSLEPDRPQETQYF.

CDR3: CASSPGQGLDYGYTF. In DNA, the CDR3 is TGTGCCAGCAGCCCTGGACAGGGTCTGGACTATGGCTACACCTTC. The rearrangement links TRBV9 to TRBJ1-2; 8 bases agree with TRBD1. Looked up from germline, CDR1 is SGDLS and CDR2 is YYNGEE. The CDR3 is 15 amino acids. V was clipped by 4 bases and J by 3 bases; unmatched bases: 8.

The gene calls are TRBV7-2 and TRBJ2-5, with a tentative D call TRBD2 (6 bases). CDR1 and CDR2 from the germline V gene are SGHTA and FQGNSA. Trimming removed 3 bases at V and 4 bases at J, with 12 bases between. This CDR3 contains 14 residues. This CDR3 is CASSLTSPGETQYF. The CDR3, as DNA: TGTGCCAGCAGCTTGACTAGTCCAGGAGAGACCCAGTACTTC. The full variable domain, in which reference TRBV7-2 and TRBJ2-5 provide the parts outside the CDR3, is GAGVSQSPSNKVTEKGKDVELRCDPISGHTALYWYRQSLGQGLEFLIYFQGNSAPDKSGLPSDRFSAERTGGSVSTLTIQRTQQEDSAVYLCASSLTSPGETQYFGPGTRLLVL.

The CDR3 DNA sequence: TGTGCCAGCAGTTACTCGATGCAGACCGGGGAGCTGTTTTTT. It codes for CASSYSMQTGELFF. This rearrangement joins TRBV6-6 to TRBJ2-2; unclear D gene. Germline CDR1 MNHNY, CDR2 SVGAGI (reference sequence). There are 14 residues in the CDR3. Trimming took 0 bases from V and 5 from J, leaving 7 bases between them.

Many counts were recorded for this clone. The chain links TRBV5-4 to TRBJ2-2; 9 positions match TRBD1. This CDR3 region has 17 residues. Trimming cost V 0 bases and J 1 base; bases outside gene matches: 4. Germline-derived CDR1 and CDR2 are SGHNT and YYREEE (reference sequence). In DNA, the CDR3 is TGTGCCAGCAGCTTGGACAGGGGGCGTTTGAACACCGGGGAGCTGTTTTTT. Residues: CASSLDRGRLNTGELFF.

The genes are TRBV5-1 and TRBJ2-7; D might be TRBD2 (6 bases). Per the germline V gene, CDR1 is SGHRS and CDR2 is YFSETQ. The CDR3 is 13 amino acids. Trimming left V 0 bases short and J 4 bases short, with 8 bases between. DNA of the CDR3: TGCGCCAGCAGCTTGGCGGGAGAGTACGAGCAGTACTTC. This sequence encodes CASSLAGEYEQYF.

The chain combines TRBV4-1 with TRBJ2-1, with 8 nucleotides matching TRBD1. Germline V gene data show CDR1 as MGHRA and CDR2 as YSYEKL. J was trimmed by 4 bases and V by 2 bases; bases with no gene match: 4. The CDR3 runs to 15 residues. The CDR3 region has the DNA TGCGCCAGCAGCCAACCAGGACAGGGATACAATGAGCAGTTCTTC. Translating gives CASSQPGQGYNEQFF.

The chain links TRBV27 to TRBJ2-1, with D hard to call. Per the germline V gene, CDR1 is MNHEY and CDR2 is SMNVEV (reference sequence). This CDR3 is 11 amino acids long. The V end lost 2 bases, the J end lost 8 bases, and 4 bases lay between the germline ends. CDR3 nucleotides: TGTGCCAGCAGTTTAGGCTATGAGCAGTTCTTC. It translates to CASSLGYEQFF.